A single sample is the source of the 8 T cell receptor beta chains below, sequenced in a study of fetal regulatory T cell absence and autoimmunity. The data were produced by immunoSEQ multiplex PCR, yet TCRdb's version contains in-frame clones alone and is incomplete. This table holds some 87,000 clones, around 72% found once. What was sequenced was pancreas tissue. All receptors derive from a male donor with IPEX syndrome.

This chain connects TRBV19 to TRBJ2-7; the D gene is possibly TRBD1 (6 bases). The CDR3 is made up of 16 amino acids. Germline CDR1 is LNHDA and CDR2 is SQIVND (reference sequence). The ends were cut back, 0 bases at V and 7 bases at J, with 19 bases in the middle. CDR3 sequence: CASSIDLGTLPTEQYF. CDR3 in DNA: TGTGCCAGTAGTATAGATCTGGGGACACTCCCTACGGAGCAGTACTTC. The full variable domain, with the rest looked up from reference TRBV19 and TRBJ2-7, is DGGITQSPKYLFRKEGQNVTLSCEQNLNHDAMYWYRQDPGQGLRLIYYSQIVNDFQKGDIAEGYSVSREKKESFPLTVTSAQKNPTAFYLCASSIDLGTLPTEQYFGPGTRLTVT.

The chain carries TRBV9 and TRBJ1-1; no clear D gene. This CDR3 comprises 15 residues. Germline CDR1 is SGDLS and CDR2 is YYNGEE. V was cut by 3 bases and J by 0 bases, with 12 bases left in between. The CDR3 nucleotides are TGTGCCAGCAGCGCCTCGACCGTTTTGAACACTGAAGCTTTCTTT. Encoded protein: CASSASTVLNTEAFF.

V and J are TRBV7-9 and TRBJ2-1; TRBD2 is a possible D gene (6 bases). Germline CDR1 is SEHNR and CDR2 is FQNEAQ (reference sequence). Trimming took 2 bases from V and 10 from J, leaving 9 bases between them. The CDR3 runs to 12 residues. CDR3 amino acids: CASSLLADEQFF. The CDR3 DNA is TGTGCCAGCAGCTTATTAGCGGACGAGCAGTTCTTC.

This clone was observed a few times. The genes are TRBV7-8 and TRBJ2-5; maybe TRBD2 (6 bases). V lost 4 bases and J lost 5, with 14 bases in between. Per germline, CDR1 SGHVS and CDR2 FQNEAQ. CDR3 length: 14 residues. CDR3 protein: CASSSRGLWETQYF. CDR3 DNA sequence: TGTGCCAGCAGCTCCCGGGGGTTGTGGGAGACCCAGTACTTC.

The rearrangement uses TRBV6-6 and TRBJ1-1; tentative D call: TRBD1 (6 bases). With 6 bases removed from V and 7 bases from J, the gap between germline ends came to 6 bases. CDR1 and CDR2 (germline): MNHNY, SVGAGI (reference sequence). There are 10 residues in the CDR3. The CDR3 sequence: CASRDSEAFF. The CDR3 bases are TGTGCCAGCAGGGACAGTGAAGCTTTCTTT.

The chain has TRBV19 and TRBJ1-2, with D possibly matching TRBD1 (5 bases). The germline V and J ends were trimmed by 4 bases and 1 base, with 13 bases remaining between them. The CDR3 runs to 15 residues. The germline V gene encodes CDR1 LNHDA and CDR2 SQIVND (reference sequence). CDR3 DNA: TGTGCCAGTAGTACCCCTCCGCAGGGTAACTATGGCTACACCTTC. As protein: CASSTPPQGNYGYTF.

This chain links TRBV19 with TRBJ2-1, with 10 bases aligning to TRBD2. The ends lost 1 base at V and 4 bases at J; junction bases unmatched: 1. The germline gives CDR1 LNHDA, CDR2 SQIVND (reference sequence). There are 15 residues in the CDR3. CDR3 DNA sequence: TGTGCCAGTAGTATAGGTAGCGGGAGGTACAATGAGCAGTTCTTC. This gives the protein CASSIGSGRYNEQFF.

This clone was seen a few times. The rearrangement joins TRBV11-2 to TRBJ1-2; D is possibly TRBD1 (5 bases). The CDR3 consists of 14 residues. CDR1 SGHAT and CDR2 FQNNGV come from the germline V gene. The V end was cut by 3 bases, the J end by 8 bases, with 16 bases between. CDR3 nucleotides: TGTGCCAGCAGCTTCGGCAGGGATCCGGGAGGCTACACCTTC. Protein: CASSFGRDPGGYTF.